The 10 T cell receptor beta chains presented below share a single source sample, sequenced in a study of T cells in Graves' hyperthyroidism and ophthalmopathy. RNA transcripts were the template for amplifying TCR beta CDR3 regions. During a first-round RT-PCR of the TCR CDR3, the HTBI primer set was used. Each CDR3 protein gets one entry after TCRdb re-called the multiplex PCR reads with MiXCR. This table holds some 570,000 distinct CDR3 sequences, 11% to 15% found once. The sequenced material came from blood. The source of these receptors is a woman under 30 with Graves' ophthalmopathy.

CDR3 coding DNA: TGTGCCAGCAGCCAAGATCGGAGTCCATCTAACTATGGCTACACCTTC. This translates into CASSQDRSPSNYGYTF. V is TRBV14 and J is TRBJ1-2; D gene unclear. Per germline, CDR1 SGHDN and CDR2 FVKESK. Trimming took off 0 bases at V and 0 bases at J, with 11 bases between the two ends. The CDR3 consists of 16 residues.

This sequence joins TRBV6-6 and TRBJ2-1, with TRBD2 matching over 8 bases. The V and J ends lost 2 bases and 3 bases, in that order; junction bases with no gene match: 3. CDR3 length: 15 residues. Germline CDR1 is MNHNY and CDR2 is SVGAGI (reference sequence). CDR3 nucleotides: TGTGCCAGCAGTTACACAGCGGGAGTCTACAATGAGCAGTTCTTC. It is translated as CASSYTAGVYNEQFF.

This clonotype was detected many times. The gene calls are TRBV7-2 and TRBJ1-1; perhaps TRBD1 as D (6 bases). Trimming left V 3 bases short and J 2 bases short, with 16 bases between. Germline values: CDR1 SGHTA, CDR2 FQGNSA. The CDR3 is made up of 16 amino acids. The CDR3 spells CASSFFPAGTNTEAFF. CDR3 DNA: TGTGCCAGCAGCTTTTTCCCCGCCGGGACAAACACTGAAGCTTTCTTT.

This clonotype was found a few times. The genes are TRBV5-1 and TRBJ2-1; D is perhaps TRBD1 (6 bases). From germline, CDR1 is SGHRS and CDR2 YFSETQ. This CDR3 is built from 15 residues. V shed 3 bases and J shed 5 bases, with 15 bases lying between them. CDR3 in amino acids: CASSWAPRQDNEQFF. For the CDR3, the DNA is TGCGCCAGCAGCTGGGCCCCGCGACAGGACAATGAGCAGTTCTTC. The whole variable domain, filled in from reference TRBV5-1 and TRBJ2-1, reads KAGVTQTPRYLIKTRGQQVTLSCSPISGHRSVSWYQQTPGQGLQFLFEYFSETQRNKGNFPGRFSGRQFSNSRSEMNVSTLELGDSALYLCASSWAPRQDNEQFFGPGTRLTVL.

The chain couples TRBV2 to TRBJ2-7; D ambiguous. The germline V gene has CDR1 SNHLY and CDR2 FYNNEI. The CDR3 is 14 amino acids. The V and J ends lost 5 bases and 4 bases respectively, with 15 bases between them. CDR3 DNA: TGTGCCAGCAGTTTAGGCAGGCTCCAGTACGAGCAGTACTTC. Amino acid sequence: CASSLGRLQYEQYF.

There are a few counts of this clonotype. The chain links TRBV30 to TRBJ2-7; perhaps TRBD1 as D (6 bases). CDR3 length equals 14 residues. V shed 5 bases and J shed 3 bases, with 17 bases lying between them. The V gene's germline CDR1 is GTSNPN and CDR2 SVGIG (reference sequence). The CDR3 bases are TGTGCCTGGTGGGTCAGGGGTCAAGGCTACGAGCAGTACTTC. It codes for CAWWVRGQGYEQYF.

In this sample, this clonotype turned up once. The rearrangement joins TRBV28 to TRBJ2-5; 9 positions match TRBD2. The CDR3 spans 14 residues. Losses at the gene ends were 6 bases for V and 4 bases for J; bases not matched to a gene: 6. From germline, CDR1 is MDHEN and CDR2 SYDVKM. As DNA, the CDR3 is TGTGCCAGCAGCAGAAGCGGGAGGACAGAGACCCAGTACTTC. This encodes CASSRSGRTETQYF.

In this sample, this clonotype turned up many times. The chain is built from TRBV2 and TRBJ2-7, with 9 bases matching TRBD2. Trimming took 0 bases from V and 1 from J; bases not matched to a gene: 4. The CDR3 has 16 residues. The germline gives CDR1 SNHLY, CDR2 FYNNEI. The CDR3 DNA sequence: TGTGCCAGCAGTGAAGCGGGACTAGCCTCGTCCTACGAGCAGTACTTC. This translates into CASSEAGLASSYEQYF.

This clonotype was detected only a few times. V gene TRBV11-1 combines with J gene TRBJ2-2; 8 bases match TRBD2. CDR1 SGHAT and CDR2 FQDESV come from the germline V gene (reference sequence). The CDR3 length is 18 residues. The V gene end was trimmed by 5 bases and the J gene end by 3 bases; junction bases not matched to a gene: 14. Here the CDR3 DNA reads TGTGCCAGCAGCCAAGAGTGGGGAGGGACTAGACACACCGGGGAGCTGTTTTTT. It is translated as CASSQEWGGTRHTGELFF. Complete variable domain (other parts from reference TRBV11-1 and TRBJ2-2): EAEVAQSPRYKITEKSQAVAFWCDPISGHATLYWYRQILGQGPELLVQFQDESVVDDSQLPKDRFSAERLKGVDSTLKIQPAELGDSAMYLCASSQEWGGTRHTGELFFGEGSRLTVL.

There are many counts of this clonotype. The rearrangement uses TRBV28 and TRBJ1-1; D not certain. The V end was cut by 2 bases, the J end by 0 bases, with 13 bases between. The germline CDR1 and CDR2 sequences are MDHEN and SYDVKM. This CDR3 has 16 amino acids. The CDR3 DNA is TGTGCCAGCAGTTTACGCACCCTCCGACTGAACACTGAAGCTTTCTTT. Its translation: CASSLRTLRLNTEAFF. The whole variable domain, filled in from reference TRBV28 and TRBJ1-1, reads DVKVTQSSRYLVKRTGEKVFLECVQDMDHENMFWYRQDPGLGLRLIYFSYDVKMKEKGDIPEGYSVSREKKERFSLILESASTNQTSMYLCASSLRTLRLNTEAFFGQGTRLTVV.